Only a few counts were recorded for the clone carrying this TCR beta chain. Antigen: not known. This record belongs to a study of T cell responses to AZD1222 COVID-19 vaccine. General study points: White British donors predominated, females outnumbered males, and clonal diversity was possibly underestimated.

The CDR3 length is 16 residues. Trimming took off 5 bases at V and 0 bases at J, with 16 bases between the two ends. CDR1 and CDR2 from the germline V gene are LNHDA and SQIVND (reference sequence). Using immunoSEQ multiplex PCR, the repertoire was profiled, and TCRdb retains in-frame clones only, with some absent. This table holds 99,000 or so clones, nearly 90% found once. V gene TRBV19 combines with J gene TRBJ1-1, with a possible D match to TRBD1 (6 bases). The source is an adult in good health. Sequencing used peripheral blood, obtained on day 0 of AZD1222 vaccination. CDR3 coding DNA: TGTGCCAGTAGTCGGGGAGGGGGGAGCGTGAACACTGAAGCTTTCTTT. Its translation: CASSRGGGSVNTEAFF.